The rows below give T cell receptor beta chains drawn from one sample of a study of T-cell memory formation after mild COVID-19. In TCRdb, the 5' RACE reads were re-called with MiXCR into one record per CDR3 protein. The repertoire holds around 510,000 distinct CDR3 sequences, with about 20% as singletons. The specimen sequenced was PBMCs or a T cell subset sorted from them (not recorded which). These receptors were taken from an adult woman who had mild COVID-19 (a few samples of this study predate the infection). Cell type and time point are not known. Both conserved end residues are part of each CDR3. The D gene is left open where the match is weak. Clone size appears in some rows only: once, few, many, or a class for an expanded clone.

TRBJ1-2,TRBV7-2,TRBD1,many,CASSRTGGVEGYTF,TGTGCCAGCAGCCGTACAGGGGGCGTAGAAGGCTACACCTTC
TRBJ1-2,TRBV29-1,.,few,CSVEIIGQLVYGYTF,TGCAGCGTTGAAATAATTGGACAGTTGGTCTATGGCTACACCTTC
TRBJ2-1,TRBV20-1,.,.,CSLGSSYNEQFF,TGCAGCTTAGGGAGCTCCTACAATGAGCAGTTCTTC
TRBJ1-4,TRBV12-3/TRBV12-4,.,.,CASSDDRKNEKLFF,TGTGCCAGCAGTGATGACAGGAAAAATGAAAAACTGTTTTTT
TRBJ2-3,TRBV20-1,.,few,CSARAPRMGGTQPDTQYF,TGCAGTGCTAGAGCCCCCCGGATGGGCGGGACTCAGCCAGATACGCAGTATTTT
TRBJ2-5,TRBV7-9,TRBD2,many,CASSPGLADQETQYF,TGTGCCAGCAGCCCGGGACTAGCGGATCAAGAGACCCAGTACTTC
TRBJ2-1,TRBV12-3/TRBV12-4,TRBD2,few,CASRGTSGLWNEQFF,TGTGCCAGCAGGGGGACTAGCGGGCTGTGGAATGAGCAGTTCTTC
TRBJ1-1,TRBV2,.,.,CASRSQGIFEAFF,TGTGCCAGCAGATCGCAGGGTATCTTTGAAGCTTTCTTT
TRBJ1-2,TRBV6-5,TRBD1,few,CASSRGPWTTGQGYTF,TGTGCCAGCAGTCGAGGGCCTTGGACGACAGGGCAGGGCTACACCTTC
TRBJ1-5,TRBV5-1,.,few,CASRETLVDQPQHF,TGCGCCAGCAGGGAGACTCTGGTAGATCAGCCCCAGCATTTT
TRBJ2-3,TRBV7-2,.,few,CASSLAPSAADTQYF,TGTGCCAGCAGCTTAGCGCCCAGCGCTGCAGATACGCAGTATTTT